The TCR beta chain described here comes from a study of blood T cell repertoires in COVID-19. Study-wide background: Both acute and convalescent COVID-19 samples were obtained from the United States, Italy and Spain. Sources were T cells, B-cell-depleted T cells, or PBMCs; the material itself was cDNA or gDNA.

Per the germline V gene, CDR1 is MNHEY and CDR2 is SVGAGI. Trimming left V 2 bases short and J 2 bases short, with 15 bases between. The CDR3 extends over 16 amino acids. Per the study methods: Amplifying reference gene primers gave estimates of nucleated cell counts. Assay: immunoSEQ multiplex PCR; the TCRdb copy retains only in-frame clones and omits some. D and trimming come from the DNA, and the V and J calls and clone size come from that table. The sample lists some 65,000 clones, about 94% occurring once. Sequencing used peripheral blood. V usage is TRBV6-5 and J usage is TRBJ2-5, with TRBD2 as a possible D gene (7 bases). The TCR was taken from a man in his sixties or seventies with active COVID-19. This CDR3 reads CASSYGWGGKQETQYF. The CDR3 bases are TGTGCCAGCAGTTACGGGTGGGGGGGCAAACAAGAGACCCAGTACTTC.